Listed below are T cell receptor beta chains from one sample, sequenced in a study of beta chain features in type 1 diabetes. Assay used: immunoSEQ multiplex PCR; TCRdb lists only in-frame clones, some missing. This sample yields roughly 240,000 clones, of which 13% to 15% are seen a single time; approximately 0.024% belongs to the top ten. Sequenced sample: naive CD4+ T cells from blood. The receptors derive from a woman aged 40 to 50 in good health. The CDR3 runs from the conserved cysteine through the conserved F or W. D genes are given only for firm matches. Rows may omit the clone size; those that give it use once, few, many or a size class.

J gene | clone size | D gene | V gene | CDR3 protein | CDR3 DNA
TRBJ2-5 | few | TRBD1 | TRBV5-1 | CASSLEQGRETQYF | TGCGCCAGCAGCTTGGAACAGGGGCGGGAGACCCAGTACTTC
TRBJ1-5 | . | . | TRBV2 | CASSEYRVGNQPQHF | TGTGCCAGCAGTGAATACAGGGTCGGGAATCAGCCCCAGCATTTT
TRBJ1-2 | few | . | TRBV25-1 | CASSAAGGGPYGYTF | TGTGCCAGCAGTGCCGCCGGTGGCGGGCCCTATGGCTACACCTTC
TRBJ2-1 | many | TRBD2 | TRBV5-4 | CASTGGLAYNEQFF | TGTGCCAGCACAGGGGGACTAGCGTACAATGAGCAGTTCTTC
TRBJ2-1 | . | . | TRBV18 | CASSPPNEDEQFF | TGTGCCAGCTCACCACCCAATGAGGATGAGCAGTTCTTC
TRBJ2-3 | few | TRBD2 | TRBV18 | CASSRYSGGGDTDTQYF | TGTGCCAGCTCTCGTTATAGCGGGGGCGGCGACACAGATACGCAGTATTTT
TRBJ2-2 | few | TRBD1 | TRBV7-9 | CASSLVAGTGGTGELFF | TGTGCCAGCAGCTTAGTGGCCGGGACAGGGGGCACCGGGGAGCTGTTTTTT
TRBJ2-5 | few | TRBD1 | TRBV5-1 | CASSGTEWYRQETQYF | TGCGCCAGCAGCGGGACAGAATGGTACAGACAAGAGACCCAGTACTTC
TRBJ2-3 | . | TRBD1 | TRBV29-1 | CSVEPGQGGYTQYF | TGCAGCGTTGAACCGGGACAGGGGGGTTATACGCAGTATTTT
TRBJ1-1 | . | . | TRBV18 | CASSLLEDSAGVAFF | TGTGCCAGCTCACTCTTAGAGGACAGTGCGGGAGTAGCTTTCTTT
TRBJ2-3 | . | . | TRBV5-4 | CASSLELASTDTQYF | TGTGCCAGCAGCTTGGAGCTAGCGAGCACAGATACGCAGTATTTT
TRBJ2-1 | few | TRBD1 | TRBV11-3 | CASSTSRDRGRNEQFF | TGTGCCAGCAGCACCAGCCGGGACAGGGGGCGGAATGAGCAGTTCTTC
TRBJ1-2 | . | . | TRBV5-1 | CASSLMEQYGYTF | TGCGCCAGCAGCTTGATGGAACAGTATGGCTACACCTTC
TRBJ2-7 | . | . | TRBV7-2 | CASSLGQAAYEQYF | TGTGCCAGCAGCTTAGGACAGGCTGCCTACGAGCAGTACTTC
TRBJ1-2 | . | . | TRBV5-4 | CASSSQGSGGYTF | TGTGCCAGCAGCTCACAGGGAAGCGGTGGCTACACCTTC
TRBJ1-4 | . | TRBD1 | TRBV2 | CASHKGQGVKLFF | TGTGCCAGCCACAAAGGACAGGGCGTAAAACTGTTTTTT
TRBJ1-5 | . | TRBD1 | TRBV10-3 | CASRQGLIGNQPQHF | TGTGCCAGCAGACAGGGCCTTATTGGCAATCAGCCCCAGCATTTT
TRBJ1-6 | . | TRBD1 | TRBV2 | CASSPTGRQGRSPLHF | TGTGCCAGCAGTCCCACGGGGCGACAGGGGAGGTCACCCCTCCACTTT
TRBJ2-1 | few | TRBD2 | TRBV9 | CASSPTGGFYNEQFF | TGTGCCAGCAGCCCCACGGGGGGGTTTTACAATGAGCAGTTCTTC
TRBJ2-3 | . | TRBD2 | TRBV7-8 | CASSPGTRPNTDTQYF | TGTGCCAGCAGCCCGGGGACTAGGCCGAACACAGATACGCAGTATTTT
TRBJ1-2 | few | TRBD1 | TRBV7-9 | CASSETGGAWGYTF | TGTGCCAGCAGCGAAACAGGGGGCGCGTGGGGCTACACCTTC
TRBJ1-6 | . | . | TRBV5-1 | CASSLRRSRGNSPLHF | TGCGCCAGCAGCTTGCGGAGGTCGCGGGGGAATTCACCCCTCCACTTT
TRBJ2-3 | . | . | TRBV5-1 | CASSLVSGADTQYF | TGCGCCAGCAGCTTGGTGTCAGGGGCAGATACGCAGTATTTT
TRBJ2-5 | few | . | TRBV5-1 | CASSLLADFRGTQYF | TGCGCCAGCAGCTTGTTGGCAGACTTCCGAGGGACCCAGTACTTC
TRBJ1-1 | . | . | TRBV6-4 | CASSLDSNTEAFF | TGTGCCAGCAGTTTGGACAGCAACACTGAAGCTTTCTTT
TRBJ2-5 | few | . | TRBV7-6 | CASSSPVVRGRETQYF | TGTGCCAGCAGCTCCCCGGTTGTAAGGGGGAGAGAGACCCAGTACTTC
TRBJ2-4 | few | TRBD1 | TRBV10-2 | CASGQGLPRYF | TGCGCCAGCGGACAGGGCCTTCCTCGGTACTTC
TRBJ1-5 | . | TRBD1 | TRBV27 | CASSSGQGRYQPQHF | TGTGCCAGCAGTTCCGGACAGGGGAGATATCAGCCCCAGCATTTT
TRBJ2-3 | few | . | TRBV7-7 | CASSLTSWQQDTQYF | TGTGCTAGCAGCTTAACTAGCTGGCAACAGGATACGCAGTATTTT
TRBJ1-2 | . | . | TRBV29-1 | CSGGQLYGYTF | TGCAGCGGCGGACAGCTCTATGGCTACACCTTC
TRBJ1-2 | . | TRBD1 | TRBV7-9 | CASSVGQPYGYTF | TGTGCCAGCAGCGTGGGACAGCCTTATGGCTACACCTTC
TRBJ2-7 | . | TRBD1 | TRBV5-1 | CASSLANRDRGYEQYF | TGCGCCAGCAGCTTGGCCAACCGGGACAGGGGTTACGAGCAGTACTTC
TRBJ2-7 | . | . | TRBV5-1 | CASSGAGRSSYEQYF | TGCGCCAGCAGCGGGGCGGGGCGGAGCTCCTACGAGCAGTACTTC
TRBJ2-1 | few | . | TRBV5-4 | CASSFPQNEQFF | TGTGCCAGCAGCTTCCCTCAGAATGAGCAGTTCTTC
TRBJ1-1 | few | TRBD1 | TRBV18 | CASTGVYENTEAFF | TGTGCCAGCACAGGGGTGTATGAGAACACTGAAGCTTTCTTT
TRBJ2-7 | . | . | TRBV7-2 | CASSAPGLPYEQYF | TGTGCCAGCAGCGCCCCGGGACTTCCCTACGAGCAGTACTTC
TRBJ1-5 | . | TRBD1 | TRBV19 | CASSRGTGGRGNQPQHF | TGTGCCAGTAGTAGGGGGACAGGGGGAAGGGGCAATCAGCCCCAGCATTTT
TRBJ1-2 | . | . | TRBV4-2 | CASSQELRHHRGGYTF | TGTGCCAGCAGCCAAGAATTGCGGCACCATAGGGGTGGCTACACCTTC